This T cell receptor (beta chain) is from a study of T cell responses to AZD1222 COVID-19 vaccine. This CDR3 region has 15 residues. The germline gives CDR1 GTSNPN, CDR2 SVGIG (reference sequence). The trim removed 3 bases at V and 7 bases at J, leaving 12 bases unmatched. Only in-frame clones appear in the TCRdb table, and some are missing; sequencing was by immunoSEQ multiplex PCR. Of about 140,000 clones in the sample, 90% to 95% were seen once. The study's findings and limits: Only after the peak T cell response were repertoires sampled. In a largely white British group with more females than males, clonal diversity was possibly underestimated.

On this clone itself: Its antigen remains unknown.

The specimen was peripheral blood, collected 28 days after the second AZD1222 dose. The TCR originated in an adult who received the AZD1222 COVID-19 vaccine. This rearrangement joins TRBV30 to TRBJ2-1; 7 nucleotides line up with TRBD2. In nucleotides, the CDR3 is TGTGCCTGGAGGGCAACGGGGGAGGGACGTAATGAGCAGTTCTTC. It specifies CAWRATGEGRNEQFF.